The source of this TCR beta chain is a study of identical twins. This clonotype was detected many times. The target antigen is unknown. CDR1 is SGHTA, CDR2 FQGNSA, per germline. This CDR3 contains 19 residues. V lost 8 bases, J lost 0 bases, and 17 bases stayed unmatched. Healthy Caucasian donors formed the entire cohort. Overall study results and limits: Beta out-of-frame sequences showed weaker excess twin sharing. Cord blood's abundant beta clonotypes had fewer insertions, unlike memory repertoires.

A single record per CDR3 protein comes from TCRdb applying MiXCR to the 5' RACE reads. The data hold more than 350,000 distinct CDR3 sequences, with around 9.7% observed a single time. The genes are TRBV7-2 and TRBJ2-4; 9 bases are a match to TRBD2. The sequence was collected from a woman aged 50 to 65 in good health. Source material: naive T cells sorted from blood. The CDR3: CASGFWRMREGQAKNIQYF. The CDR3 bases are TGTGCCAGCGGATTCTGGCGGATGCGGGAGGGCCAAGCCAAAAACATTCAGTACTTC.